The sample holds many counts of the clone carrying this T cell receptor (beta chain). V gave up 1 base and J gave up 6 bases; unmatched junction bases: 5. CDR1 and CDR2 from the germline V gene are MNHNS and SASEGT. The CDR3 loop spans 16 amino acids. This sample stems from a study of kidney transplant recipient with SARS-CoV-2 infection. From the reads, TCRdb called clonotypes with MiXCR, one entry per CDR3 protein. The sample has 250,000 or so distinct CDR3 sequences; 25% to 35% are singletons. The sequenced sample was a blood sample, obtained at baseline and between days 110 and 120 from a kidney transplant recipient. The receptor comes from a male patient between 25 and 40 years old who had COVID-19 and was a kidney transplant recipient. Some T cells may have originated in the graft donor. The V call is TRBV6-1, the J call TRBJ1-6, with 8 nucleotides matching TRBD1. The CDR3 sequence: CASSEDSGQGNSPLHF. DNA of the CDR3: TGTGCCAGCAGTGAAGATAGCGGACAGGGTAATTCACCCCTCCACTTT.